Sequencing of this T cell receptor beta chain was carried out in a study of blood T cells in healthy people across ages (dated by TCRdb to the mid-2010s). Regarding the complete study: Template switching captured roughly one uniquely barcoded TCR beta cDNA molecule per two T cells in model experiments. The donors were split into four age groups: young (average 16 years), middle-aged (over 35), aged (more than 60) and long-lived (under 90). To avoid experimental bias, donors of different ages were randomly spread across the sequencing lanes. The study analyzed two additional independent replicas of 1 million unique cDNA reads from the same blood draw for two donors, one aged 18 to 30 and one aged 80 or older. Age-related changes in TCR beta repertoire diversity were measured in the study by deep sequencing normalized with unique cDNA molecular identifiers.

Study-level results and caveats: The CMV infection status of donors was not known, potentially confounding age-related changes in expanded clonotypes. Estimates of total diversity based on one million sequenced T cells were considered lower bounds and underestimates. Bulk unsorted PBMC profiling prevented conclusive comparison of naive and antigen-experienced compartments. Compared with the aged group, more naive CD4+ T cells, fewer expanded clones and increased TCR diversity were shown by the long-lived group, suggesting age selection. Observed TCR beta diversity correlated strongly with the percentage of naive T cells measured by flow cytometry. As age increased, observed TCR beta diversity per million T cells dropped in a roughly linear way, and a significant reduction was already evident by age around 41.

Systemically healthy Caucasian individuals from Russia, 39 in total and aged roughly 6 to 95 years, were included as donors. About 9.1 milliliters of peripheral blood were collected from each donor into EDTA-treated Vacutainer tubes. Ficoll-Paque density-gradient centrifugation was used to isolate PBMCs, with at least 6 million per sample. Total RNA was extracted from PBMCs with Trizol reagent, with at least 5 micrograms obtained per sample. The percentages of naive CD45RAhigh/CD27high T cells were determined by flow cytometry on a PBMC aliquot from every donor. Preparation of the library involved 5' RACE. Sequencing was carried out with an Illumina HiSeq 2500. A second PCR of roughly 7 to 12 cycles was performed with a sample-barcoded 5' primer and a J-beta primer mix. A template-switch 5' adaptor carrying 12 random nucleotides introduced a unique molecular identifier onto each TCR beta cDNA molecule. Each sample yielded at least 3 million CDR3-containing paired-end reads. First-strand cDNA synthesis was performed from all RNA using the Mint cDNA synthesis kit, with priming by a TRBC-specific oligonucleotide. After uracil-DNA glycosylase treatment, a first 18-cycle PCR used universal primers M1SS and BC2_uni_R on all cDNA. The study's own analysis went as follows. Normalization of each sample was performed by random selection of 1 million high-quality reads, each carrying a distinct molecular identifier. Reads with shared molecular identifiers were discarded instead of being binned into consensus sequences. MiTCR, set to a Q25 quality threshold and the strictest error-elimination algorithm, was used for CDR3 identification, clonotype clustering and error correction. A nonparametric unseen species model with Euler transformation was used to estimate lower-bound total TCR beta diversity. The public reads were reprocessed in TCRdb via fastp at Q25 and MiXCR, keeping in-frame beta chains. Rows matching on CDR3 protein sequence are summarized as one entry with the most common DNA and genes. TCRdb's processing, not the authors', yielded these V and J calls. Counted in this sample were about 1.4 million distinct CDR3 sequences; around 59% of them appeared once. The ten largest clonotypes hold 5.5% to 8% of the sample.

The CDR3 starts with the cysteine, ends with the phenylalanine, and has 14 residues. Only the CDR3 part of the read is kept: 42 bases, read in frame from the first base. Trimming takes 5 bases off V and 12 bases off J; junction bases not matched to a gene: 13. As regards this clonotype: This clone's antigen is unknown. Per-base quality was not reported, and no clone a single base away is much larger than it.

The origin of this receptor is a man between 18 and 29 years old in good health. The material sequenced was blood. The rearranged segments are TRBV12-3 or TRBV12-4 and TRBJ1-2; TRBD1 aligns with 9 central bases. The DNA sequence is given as TGTGCCAGCAGTGTCGGACAGGGGCTAGCTCTGGACACCTTC. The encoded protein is CASSVGQGLALDTF.